This TCR beta chain came from a study of cytomegalovirus exposure and HLA in healthy donors. CDR3 length: 12 residues. Germline lookup yields CDR1 LNHNV and CDR2 YYDKDF (reference sequence). Trimming took 0 bases from V and 9 from J, leaving 6 bases between them. Primers for the PCR totalled 60 Vbeta and 13 Jbeta. Only in-frame clones appear in the TCRdb table, and some are missing; sequencing was by immunoSEQ multiplex PCR. The sample lists about 190,000 clones; approximately 70% were seen once. The rearrangement uses TRBV15 and TRBJ1-5; D is undetermined. This TCR derives from a young woman in good health and CMV-seropositive. Sequencing input: PBMCs. This CDR3 reads CATSRDRGPQHF. CDR3 DNA: TGTGCCACCAGCAGAGATCGGGGGCCCCAGCATTTT.